This TCR beta chain is drawn from a study of lymphopenia after photon versus proton radiotherapy. Whole-study results and caveats: In patients who died, overall survival fell as post-nadir TCR diversity dropped more. Proton therapy kept repertoires fairly stable, unlike photons, which gained effector/memory cells. After lymphocyte nadir, photon-treated repertoires showed oligoclonal expansion, especially CD8+ Temra.

Using immunoSEQ multiplex PCR, the repertoire was profiled, and TCRdb retains in-frame clones only, with some absent. The table has some 55,000 clones, around 86% seen once. Per germline, CDR1 SGDLS and CDR2 YYNGEE. The germline V and J ends were trimmed by 2 bases and 5 bases, with 7 bases remaining between them. The CDR3 has 13 amino acids. A word on this clone: Its antigen is unidentified.

The sequenced sample was peripheral blood, obtained from a patient treated with photon-based radiotherapy. This TCR came from a man aged 35-49 years with gastric cancer. The rearrangement links TRBV9 to TRBJ1-4; no firm D call. The CDR3 nucleotides read TGTGCCAGCAGCGTCCATTCCAATGAAAAACTGTTTTTT. Its protein is CASSVHSNEKLFF.